Here is one T cell receptor beta chain with its context. Its specific antigen is unknown. Base qualities are not provided; no much larger clone lies one nucleotide away. Looking up the germline V gene yields CDR1 MNHNS and CDR2 SASEGT. Compared with germline, V lacks 8 bases and J lacks 4 bases; bases without a gene match: 5. CDR3 length: 14 amino acids, cysteine to phenylalanine. The only DNA kept is the CDR3, 42 bases in frame from the first base. The donors were healthy, HIV-negative adults with no recently reported acute infections or vaccinations. Only Caucasian adults living in Nashville, Tennessee, USA were represented among the donors. CD4+ T cells were enriched through magnetic negative selection, after which naive cells were positively selected on CD45RA and the remaining negative fraction served as the memory subset. Blood was collected by leukapheresis, and PBMCs were isolated by Ficoll-Histopaque density gradient centrifugation and then cryopreserved in liquid nitrogen vapor phase. Purity and quantity of every magnetically sorted T cell population were checked by analytical flow cytometry. Genomic DNA was isolated from every sorted fraction and measured by UV absorbance on a Nanodrop 2000c.

This sample stems from a study of shared clonotypes between healthy human individuals (TCRdb year 2020). Background for the entire study: The cohort comprised a couple of women and three men aged 18 to 49 years. Per donor, three plates each were used for CD4 naive and CD4 memory, two for CD8 naive, and one for CD8 memory. The study deeply sequenced blood TCR repertoires of about 5 healthy adults to estimate repertoire size and the extent of clonotype sharing between individuals. To increase sequencing depth and limit assay-specific biases, TCR repertoire library preparation and sequencing were carried out by different laboratories using diverse techniques. Leukapheresis yielded between about 0.85 and 10 billion PBMCs per donor.

General findings and caveats noted by the study authors: Based on pairwise subsampling, the degree of clonotype sharing among donors was expected to be affected by sequencing depth. Incomplete sequencing was indicated by rarefaction of sorted-subset datasets, despite the large sequencing depth. Clonotypes shared by all four sorted-subset donors showed higher generation probabilities than non-shared clonotypes. Roughly 5% of naive CD4, roughly 3.5% of naive CD8, roughly 2.5% of memory CD4, and approximately 0.4% of memory CD8 clonotypes were shared across several donors. Sampling was restricted to blood, and TCR repertoires in tissue are likely to differ from TCR repertoires in blood. Naive subsets generally had larger estimated clonotype richness than memory subsets did. Because the study included only a small number of donors, the genetic and exposure-history diversity represented was limited.

TCR CDR3 regions were amplified from genomic DNA by multiplex PCR using the deep immunoSEQ assay. For each cell subset, the extracted genomic DNA was distributed evenly across all wells of several immunoSEQ 96-well plates, and each plate served as one replicate. For sorted subsets, about 200 ng genomic DNA, equal to 25,000 to 35,000 T cell genomes, was loaded into each replicate PCR. Purified libraries were quantified with a Qubit 3.0 fluorometer, sized on a Bioanalyzer 2100, and re-quantified with the KAPA Library Quantification kit. Each immunoSEQ 96-well plate was sequenced on its own single-read 150-cycle Illumina NextSeq 550 flow cell. The paper's data handling went like this. Because the immunoSEQ output held only junctional sequences and lacked quality scores, the filtering could not match the filtering applied to full-length reads. Sequences were annotated with PyIR, a Python wrapper for IgBLAST v1.9, using IMGT germline references to assign V/J genes and CDR3. Reads were removed for weak V/J assignments (E-value above 1e-6), missing CDR3, stop codons, out-of-frame junctions, or ambiguous translated residues. V3J clonotypes were defined by identical inferred V gene, J gene, and CDR3 amino acid sequence. The percentage overlap between two repertoires was calculated by dividing the number of shared unique clonotypes by the size of the smaller repertoire. RTK rarefaction, the Chao1 estimator, and Recon v2.1 estimates of unobserved clonotypes were used to assess repertoire richness. Generation probabilities for all TCRbeta clonotypes obtained by the gDNA method from a handful of donors were computed using OLGA. TCRdb's version of the immuneACCESS table is confined to in-frame rearrangements and falls short of the full clone set. An unresolved V gene accounts for under half of the shortfall where checked; the remainder is of unknown origin. From that table come the V and J calls and clone size; the DNA was used to work out D and trimming. The sample has around 980,000 clones on record, 75% to 85% of them singletons. The ten most abundant clones make up roughly 0.62% of the sample.

Sequenced: memory CD4+ T cells from PBMCs. This specimen's cell subset or site label, per the study, means: CD45RA-negative fraction. Here the chain combines TRBV6-1 and TRBJ2-1; 10 nucleotides in the junction match TRBD2. The TCR originated in a man aged 18 to 30 in good health. Some clones in this sample may be carry-over from other donors' samples. The sequenced DNA is TGTGCCAGCGTCACTAGCGGGACGTACAATGAGCAGTTCTTC. This translates into CASVTSGTYNEQFF.